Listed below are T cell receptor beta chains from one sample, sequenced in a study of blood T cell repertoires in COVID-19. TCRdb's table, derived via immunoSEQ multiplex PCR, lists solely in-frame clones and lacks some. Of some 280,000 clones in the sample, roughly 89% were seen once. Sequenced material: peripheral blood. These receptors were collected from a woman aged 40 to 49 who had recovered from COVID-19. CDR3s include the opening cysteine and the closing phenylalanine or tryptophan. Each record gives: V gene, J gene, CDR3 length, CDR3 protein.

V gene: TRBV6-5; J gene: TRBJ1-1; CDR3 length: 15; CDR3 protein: CASSSQTIMNTEAFF
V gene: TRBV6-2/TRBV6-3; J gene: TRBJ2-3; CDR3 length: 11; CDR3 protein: CASSSLDTQYF
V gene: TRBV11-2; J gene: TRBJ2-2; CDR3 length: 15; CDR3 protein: CASSPLATSLGELFF
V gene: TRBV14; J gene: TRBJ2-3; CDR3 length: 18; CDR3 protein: CASSQARLAVTSTDTQYF
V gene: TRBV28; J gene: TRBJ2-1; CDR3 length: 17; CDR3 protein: CASSSGLAGGTYNEQFF
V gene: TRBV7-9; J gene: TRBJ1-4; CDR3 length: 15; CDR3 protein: CASSAPTGSNEKLFF
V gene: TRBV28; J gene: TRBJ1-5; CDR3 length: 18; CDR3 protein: CASSPSSRGGRSNQPQHF
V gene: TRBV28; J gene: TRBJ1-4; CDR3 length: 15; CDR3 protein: CASSSPGQGGEKLFF
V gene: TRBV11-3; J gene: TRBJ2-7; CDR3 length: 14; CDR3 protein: CASSSRTGVYEQYF
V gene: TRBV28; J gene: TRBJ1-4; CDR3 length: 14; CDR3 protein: CASSPPRVWEKLFF
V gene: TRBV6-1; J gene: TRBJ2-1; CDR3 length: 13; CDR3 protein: CASSETTDNEQFF
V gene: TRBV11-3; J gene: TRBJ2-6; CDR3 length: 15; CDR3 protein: CASSLGQVGANVLTF
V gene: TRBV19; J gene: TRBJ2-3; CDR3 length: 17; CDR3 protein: CASSMNRLALSTDTQYF
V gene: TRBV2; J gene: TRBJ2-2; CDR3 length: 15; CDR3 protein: CASKLAGEDTGELFF
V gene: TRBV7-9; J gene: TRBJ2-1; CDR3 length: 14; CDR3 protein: CASSPGTIPDEQFF
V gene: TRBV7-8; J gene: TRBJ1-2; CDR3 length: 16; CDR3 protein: CASSFGTREGDYGYTF
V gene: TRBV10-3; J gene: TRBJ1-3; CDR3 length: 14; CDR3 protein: CAIRPDSSGNTIYF
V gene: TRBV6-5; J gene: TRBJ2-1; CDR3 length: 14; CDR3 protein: CASSSRTGSNEQFF
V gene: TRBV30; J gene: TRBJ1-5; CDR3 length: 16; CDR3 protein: CAWSVEGAPSNQPQHF
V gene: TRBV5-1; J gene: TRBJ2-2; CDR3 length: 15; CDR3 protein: CASSWGQGATGELFF
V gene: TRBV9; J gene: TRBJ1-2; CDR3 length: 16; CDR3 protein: CASSGPTGRSNYGYTF
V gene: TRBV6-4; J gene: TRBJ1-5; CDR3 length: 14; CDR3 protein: CASPSGSIPSPQHF
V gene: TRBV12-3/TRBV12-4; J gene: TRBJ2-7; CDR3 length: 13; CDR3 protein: CASSFGVFYEQYF
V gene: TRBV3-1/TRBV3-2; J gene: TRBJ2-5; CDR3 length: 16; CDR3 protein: CASSQDLGSLVETQYF
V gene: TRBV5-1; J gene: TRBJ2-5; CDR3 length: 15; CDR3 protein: CASSLGARIEETQYF
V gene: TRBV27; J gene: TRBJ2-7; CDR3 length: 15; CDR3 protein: CASSPSIAGGYEQYF
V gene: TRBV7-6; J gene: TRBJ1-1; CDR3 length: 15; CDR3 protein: CASSLTSSVDTEAFF